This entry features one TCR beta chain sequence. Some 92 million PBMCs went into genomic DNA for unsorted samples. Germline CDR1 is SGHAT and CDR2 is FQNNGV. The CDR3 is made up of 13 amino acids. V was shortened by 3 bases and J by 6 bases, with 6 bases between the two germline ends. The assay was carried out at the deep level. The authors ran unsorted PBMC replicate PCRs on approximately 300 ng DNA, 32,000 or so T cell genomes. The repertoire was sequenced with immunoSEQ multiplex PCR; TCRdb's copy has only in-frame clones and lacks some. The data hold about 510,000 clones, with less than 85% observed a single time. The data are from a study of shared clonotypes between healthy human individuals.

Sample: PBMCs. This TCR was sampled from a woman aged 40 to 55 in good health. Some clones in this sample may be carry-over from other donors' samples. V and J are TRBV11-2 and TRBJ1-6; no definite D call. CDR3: CASSLGFNSPLHF. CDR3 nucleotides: TGTGCCAGCAGCTTGGGATTTAATTCACCCCTCCACTTT.